Each of the 15 T cell receptor beta chains below was sequenced from the same sample in a study of T cells and Merkel cell carcinoma outcomes. The assay was immunoSEQ multiplex PCR, and TCRdb's table has in-frame clones only and misses some. The sample has approximately 2,800 clones; 95% to 96% are singletons. The specimen sequenced was tumor tissue from Merkel cell carcinoma. Receptor source: a human donor with Merkel cell carcinoma.

V is TRBV5-8 and J is TRBJ1-1; TRBD1 might be the D (5 bases). Trimming removed 4 bases at V and 4 bases at J, with 8 bases between. This CDR3 region has 12 residues. Germline V gene data show CDR1 as SGHTS and CDR2 as YDEGEE. This CDR3 reads CASSGRGTEAFF. CDR3 nucleotide sequence: TGTGCCAGCAGCGGTAGGGGCACTGAAGCTTTCTTT. Full variable domain (outside the CDR3, taken from reference TRBV5-8 and TRBJ1-1): EAGVTQSPTHLIKTRGQQATLRCSPISGHTSVYWYQQALGLGLQFLLWYDEGEERNRGNFPPRFSGRQFPNYSSELNVNALELEDSALYLCASSGRGTEAFFGQGTRLTVV.

The chain uses TRBV19 and TRBJ2-1; no clear D. Per the germline V gene, CDR1 is LNHDA and CDR2 is SQIVND (reference sequence). V lost 1 base, J lost 2 bases, and 3 bases lay in between. The CDR3 consists of 13 residues. CDR3 in DNA: TGTGCCAGTAGTATAGGCACCTACAATGAGCAGTTCTTC. Protein product: CASSIGTYNEQFF.

The chain links TRBV18 to TRBJ2-7, with D uncertain. The germline V gene encodes CDR1 KGHSH and CDR2 LQKENI. Trimming shortened V by 5 bases and J by 2 bases, and 7 bases separated the two germline ends. The CDR3 is 12 amino acids. The CDR3 bases are TGTGCCAGCTCAGGAGACGCCTACGAGCAGTACTTC. Its protein is CASSGDAYEQYF.

The chain joins TRBV29-1 to TRBJ2-1; 9 nucleotides match TRBD1. The CDR3 spans 13 residues. V was pared by 7 bases and J by 1 base, with 2 bases of the junction left unmatched. The germline gives CDR1 SQVTM, CDR2 ANQGSEA. The CDR3: CSAGTGSYNEQFF. The CDR3 region has the DNA TGCAGCGCCGGGACAGGGTCCTACAATGAGCAGTTCTTC.

This sequence joins TRBV18 and TRBJ2-7; 10 bases map to TRBD1. The CDR3 runs to 14 residues. After removal of 6 bases from V and 5 bases from J, the junction contained 7 bases not matched to a gene. The germline CDR1 and CDR2 sequences are KGHSH and LQKENI. CDR3 sequence: CASSGQGVLHEQYF. DNA for the CDR3: TGTGCCAGCTCCGGACAGGGGGTGCTCCACGAGCAGTACTTC.

The chain has TRBV28 and TRBJ2-7, with 8 bases that match TRBD1. Germline V CDR1 and CDR2: MDHEN, SYDVKM. V dropped 6 bases and J dropped 0; count of bases not matched to a gene: 7. This CDR3 is built from 15 residues. The DNA of the CDR3 is TGTGCCAGCAGCCCGACCGGGACAGGCTCCTACGAGCAGTACTTC. It specifies CASSPTGTGSYEQYF.

The rearrangement joins TRBV19 to TRBJ1-5; the match to TRBD1 covers 8 bases. V was pared by 9 bases and J by 2 bases, with 6 bases of the junction left unmatched. The CDR3 runs 14 residues. Germline CDR1 and CDR2: LNHDA and SQIVND (reference sequence). The CDR3 is CASEDRAGNQPQHF. CDR3 sequence (DNA): TGTGCCAGCGAGGACAGGGCTGGCAATCAGCCCCAGCATTTT.

V and J are TRBV6-5 and TRBJ1-2; TRBD1 agrees at 8 bases. Trimming removed 6 bases from V and 2 bases from J; junction bases left unmatched: 5. There are 14 residues in the CDR3. Germline loops: CDR1 MNHEY, CDR2 SVGAGI. CDR3 loop: CASSWDRRNYGYTF. The CDR3 coding sequence is TGTGCCAGCAGCTGGGACAGGAGGAACTATGGCTACACCTTC.

This rearrangement joins TRBV6-6 to TRBJ2-7; 12 bases fit TRBD2. CDR3 length: 15 residues. CDR1 MNHNY and CDR2 SVGAGI come from the germline V gene (reference sequence). V was clipped by 6 bases and J by 3 bases; unmatched bases: 6. CDR3 sequence (DNA): TGTGCCAGCAGCGGCGGGACTAGCGGGTACTACGAGCAGTACTTC. This gives the protein CASSGGTSGYYEQYF.

The chain uses TRBV4-1 and TRBJ1-5; possible D gene TRBD1, 6 bases. With 0 bases removed from V and 5 bases from J, the gap between germline ends came to 11 bases. The germline V gene encodes CDR1 MGHRA and CDR2 YSYEKL. The CDR3 extends over 15 amino acids. The CDR3 reads CASSQDLGGYQPQHF. CDR3 nucleotides: TGCGCCAGCAGCCAAGATCTCGGGGGCTATCAGCCCCAGCATTTT.

The CDR3 DNA reads as TGTGCCACCAGCAGAGGACAGGGAACGAACACTGAAGCTTTCTTT. It specifies CATSRGQGTNTEAFF. The chain combines TRBV15 with TRBJ1-1; TRBD1 aligns across 7 bases. Trimming cost V 1 base and J 1 base; bases outside gene matches: 3. CDR1 LNHNV and CDR2 YYDKDF come from the germline V gene (reference sequence). The length of the CDR3 is 15 residues.

This chain joins TRBV27 and TRBJ1-4, with a weak D call TRBD1 (6 bases). The V and J ends lost 5 bases and 6 bases respectively, with 16 bases between them. Germline V gives CDR1 MNHEY, CDR2 SMNVEV (reference sequence). The CDR3 spans 15 residues. The CDR3 sequence is CASSDIGGGYEKLFF. CDR3 sequence (DNA): TGTGCCAGCAGTGATATAGGAGGGGGTTATGAAAAACTGTTTTTT.

The rearrangement uses TRBV21-1 and TRBJ2-3; the table's D call TRBD1 went unverified against the DNA. TRBV21-1 is assigned pseudogene status. The CDR3 extends over 16 amino acids. CDR3 sequence reads: CASTESGDRGTDTQYF. The CDR3 coding sequence is TGTGCCAGCACCGAAAGTGGTGACAGGGGCACAGATACGCAGTATTTT.

The rearrangement links TRBV7-8 to TRBJ1-5; the D gene is possibly TRBD1 (6 bases). The CDR3 length is 15 residues. The ends were cut back, 5 bases at V and 6 bases at J, with 17 bases in the middle. Germline V gives CDR1 SGHVS, CDR2 FQNEAQ. The CDR3 loop is CASSGGQISSQPQHF. CDR3 coding DNA: TGTGCCAGCAGCGGGGGACAAATATCTTCTCAGCCCCAGCATTTT. Full variable domain (outside the CDR3, taken from reference TRBV7-8 and TRBJ1-5): GAGVSQSPRYKVAKRGQDVALRCDPISGHVSLFWYQQALGQGPEFLTYFQNEAQLDKSGLPSDRFFAERPEGSVSTLKIQRTQQEDSAVYLCASSGGQISSQPQHFGDGTRLSIL.

The rearrangement joins TRBV11-2 to TRBJ2-3; 10 nucleotides agree with TRBD2. V was clipped by 2 bases and J by 6 bases; unmatched bases: 8. Looked up from germline, CDR1 is SGHAT and CDR2 is FQNNGV. The CDR3 is 16 amino acids. The CDR3 bases are TGTGCCAGCAGCTTACGGTCCAGCGGGAGGGGGGATACGCAGTATTTT. Translated: CASSLRSSGRGDTQYF.